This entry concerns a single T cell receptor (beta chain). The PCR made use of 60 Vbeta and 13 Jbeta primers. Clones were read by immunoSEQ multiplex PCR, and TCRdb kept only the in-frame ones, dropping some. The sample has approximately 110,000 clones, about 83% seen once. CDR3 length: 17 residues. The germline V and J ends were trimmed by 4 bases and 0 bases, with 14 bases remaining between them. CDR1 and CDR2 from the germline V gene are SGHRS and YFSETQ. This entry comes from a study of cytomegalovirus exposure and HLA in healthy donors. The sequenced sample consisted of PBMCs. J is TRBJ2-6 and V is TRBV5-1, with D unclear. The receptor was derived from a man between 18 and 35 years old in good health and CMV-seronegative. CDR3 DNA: TGCGCCAGCAGCACCCCTGGCGGCAGCTCTGGGGCCAACGTCCTGACTTTC. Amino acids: CASSTPGGSSGANVLTF. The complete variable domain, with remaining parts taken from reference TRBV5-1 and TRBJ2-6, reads KAGVTQTPRYLIKTRGQQVTLSCSPISGHRSVSWYQQTPGQGLQFLFEYFSETQRNKGNFPGRFSGRQFSNSRSEMNVSTLELGDSALYLCASSTPGGSSGANVLTFGAGSRLTVL.